This TCR beta chain emerged from a study of identical twins. TCRdb reanalysed the 5' RACE reads using MiXCR and keeps one entry per CDR3 protein. The sample contains about 700,000 distinct CDR3 sequences, roughly 8% of which appear only once. With respect to this clonotype: Its antigen is still unknown.

Germline CDR1 reads SGHRS; CDR2 reads YFSETQ. V gave up 7 bases and J gave up 0 bases, with 10 bases separating them. The CDR3 spans 14 residues. General observations from the study: Twins shared beta out-of-frame sequences in excess, but this excess was weaker.

This same sample was also part of a study on yellow fever vaccine responses in identical twins.

The sequencing input was PBMCs. The chain has TRBV5-1 and TRBJ2-2, with D unresolved. The TCR sequence derives from a woman younger than 35 in good health. CDR3 in amino acids: CASAGQSNTGELFF. The CDR3 DNA reads as TGCGCCAGCGCCGGGCAGTCGAACACCGGGGAGCTGTTTTTT. The whole variable domain, remainder taken from reference TRBV5-1 and TRBJ2-2, is KAGVTQTPRYLIKTRGQQVTLSCSPISGHRSVSWYQQTPGQGLQFLFEYFSETQRNKGNFPGRFSGRQFSNSRSEMNVSTLELGDSALYLCASAGQSNTGELFFGEGSRLTVL.